This T cell receptor (beta chain) was captured by sequencing in a study of shared clonotypes between healthy human individuals. Sequencing was performed with immunoSEQ multiplex PCR; in TCRdb, only in-frame clones are kept and a portion is missing. This table holds roughly 1 million clones, around 82% found once. General study findings and limits: Clonotypes not shared had lower generation probabilities than those common to all four donors. When naive CD4 clonotypes were compared across a few donors, around 5% were shared. Naive subsets usually exceeded memory subsets in estimated richness.

The V end was cut by 4 bases, the J end by 4 bases, with 19 bases between. CDR3 length: 17 amino acids. Germline V gives CDR1 LGHNA, CDR2 YSLEER. As concerns this clone: What it binds is not known.

Donors were Caucasian adults residing in Nashville, Tennessee, USA. The chain joins TRBV4-3 to TRBJ2-2; D is unresolved. Sequenced input: memory CD4+ T cells from PBMCs. Stated subset: CD45RA-negative fraction. This receptor was taken from a man aged 18 to 35 in good health. Some clones in this sample may be carry-over from other donors' samples. CDR3 nucleotide sequence: TGCGCCAGCAGCCCCCTACCGGACGTGGCATTCACCGGGGAGCTGTTTTTT. It is translated as CASSPLPDVAFTGELFF.